These 8 T cell receptor beta chains originate from one sample sequenced in a study of blood T cell repertoires in COVID-19. Sequencing used immunoSEQ multiplex PCR; TCRdb keeps in-frame clones, though not all of them. This sample yields 100,000 to 150,000 clones, of which over 75% are seen a single time; roughly 3.6% belongs to the top ten. The sequencing input was peripheral blood. The receptors originated from a woman aged 55-70 years with acute or convalescent COVID-19.

Remarks on this clone: A much larger clone differs from this one at a single base, so this may be a read error. CDR3 residues: CASSFDRNTEAFF. CDR3 in DNA: TGTGCCAGCAGTTTCGACAGGAACACTGAAGCTTTCTTT. The chain has TRBV12-3 or TRBV12-4 and TRBJ1-1; D possibly corresponds to TRBD1 (5 bases). The CDR3 runs 13 residues. The ends were cut back, 3 bases at V and 1 base at J, with 6 bases in the middle.

The chain employs TRBV24-1 and TRBJ2-1; the match to TRBD2 covers 9 bases. CDR1 and CDR2 (germline): KGHDR, SFDVKD. CDR3 length: 16 residues. Trimming took 4 bases from V and 2 from J; bases not matched to a gene: 5. The DNA of the CDR3 is TGTGCCACCAGTGACCCCACTAGCGGGCCCTACAATGAGCAGTTCTTC. The encoded protein is CATSDPTSGPYNEQFF.

V usage is TRBV13 and J usage is TRBJ2-1, with D tentatively TRBD2 (5 bases). V lost 5 bases and J 0 bases, leaving 11 bases between the germline ends. CDR1 and CDR2 from the germline V gene are PRHDT and FYEKMQ (reference sequence). There are 15 residues in the CDR3. CDR3 region: CASSPTGGSYNEQFF. The CDR3 bases are TGTGCCAGCAGCCCGACCGGAGGCTCCTACAATGAGCAGTTCTTC.

The V gene is TRBV28, the J gene TRBJ1-1; D not certain. The CDR3 is made up of 12 amino acids. Germline CDR1 is MDHEN and CDR2 is SYDVKM. The V end was cut by 6 bases, the J end by 3 bases, with 8 bases between. The CDR3, as DNA: TGTGCCAGCAGGACTTTGGACACTGAAGCTTTCTTT. Amino acids: CASRTLDTEAFF. The full variable domain, rest sourced from reference TRBV28 and TRBJ1-1, is DVKVTQSSRYLVKRTGEKVFLECVQDMDHENMFWYRQDPGLGLRLIYFSYDVKMKEKGDIPEGYSVSREKKERFSLILESASTNQTSMYLCASRTLDTEAFFGQGTRLTVV.

The J gene is TRBJ2-3, the V gene TRBV11-3; 7 nucleotides match TRBD2. This CDR3 contains 16 residues. Germline CDR1 reads SGHNT; CDR2 reads YENEEA. Trimming at V came to 7 bases and at J to 2 bases, leaving 12 bases not matched to a gene. The CDR3 loop is CASTRGDLGYTDTQYF. DNA for the CDR3: TGTGCCAGCACCCGGGGGGACCTAGGGTACACAGATACGCAGTATTTT.

This clone was detected only once. The gene calls are TRBV5-1 and TRBJ1-2; 10 bases agree with TRBD1. V was clipped by 0 bases and J by 5 bases; unmatched bases: 4. Germline lookup yields CDR1 SGHRS and CDR2 YFSETQ. The CDR3 runs 15 residues. The CDR3 sequence is CASSLDGQGVYGYTF. The CDR3 DNA reads as TGCGCCAGCAGCTTGGACGGACAGGGGGTGTATGGCTACACCTTC.

The chain recombines TRBV18 with TRBJ2-6, with D perhaps TRBD1 (6 bases). The CDR3 totals 18 residues. Trimming took 2 bases from V and 0 from J, leaving 14 bases between them. Germline V gene sequence: CDR1 KGHSH, CDR2 LQKENI. Here the CDR3 DNA reads TGTGCCAGCTCACCAAGACAGGAACCATTCTCTGGGGCCAACGTCCTGACTTTC. This codes for CASSPRQEPFSGANVLTF.

The chain recombines TRBV28 with TRBJ1-3; 8 nucleotides agree with TRBD1. V shed 6 bases, J shed 4 bases, and the junction held 11 bases outside the gene matches. CDR3 length equals 16 residues. Germline V CDR1 and CDR2: MDHEN, SYDVKM. CDR3 loop: CASSRTGRGGGNTIYF. CDR3 nucleotide sequence: TGTGCCAGCAGCCGGACAGGGAGGGGTGGAGGAAACACCATATATTTT.